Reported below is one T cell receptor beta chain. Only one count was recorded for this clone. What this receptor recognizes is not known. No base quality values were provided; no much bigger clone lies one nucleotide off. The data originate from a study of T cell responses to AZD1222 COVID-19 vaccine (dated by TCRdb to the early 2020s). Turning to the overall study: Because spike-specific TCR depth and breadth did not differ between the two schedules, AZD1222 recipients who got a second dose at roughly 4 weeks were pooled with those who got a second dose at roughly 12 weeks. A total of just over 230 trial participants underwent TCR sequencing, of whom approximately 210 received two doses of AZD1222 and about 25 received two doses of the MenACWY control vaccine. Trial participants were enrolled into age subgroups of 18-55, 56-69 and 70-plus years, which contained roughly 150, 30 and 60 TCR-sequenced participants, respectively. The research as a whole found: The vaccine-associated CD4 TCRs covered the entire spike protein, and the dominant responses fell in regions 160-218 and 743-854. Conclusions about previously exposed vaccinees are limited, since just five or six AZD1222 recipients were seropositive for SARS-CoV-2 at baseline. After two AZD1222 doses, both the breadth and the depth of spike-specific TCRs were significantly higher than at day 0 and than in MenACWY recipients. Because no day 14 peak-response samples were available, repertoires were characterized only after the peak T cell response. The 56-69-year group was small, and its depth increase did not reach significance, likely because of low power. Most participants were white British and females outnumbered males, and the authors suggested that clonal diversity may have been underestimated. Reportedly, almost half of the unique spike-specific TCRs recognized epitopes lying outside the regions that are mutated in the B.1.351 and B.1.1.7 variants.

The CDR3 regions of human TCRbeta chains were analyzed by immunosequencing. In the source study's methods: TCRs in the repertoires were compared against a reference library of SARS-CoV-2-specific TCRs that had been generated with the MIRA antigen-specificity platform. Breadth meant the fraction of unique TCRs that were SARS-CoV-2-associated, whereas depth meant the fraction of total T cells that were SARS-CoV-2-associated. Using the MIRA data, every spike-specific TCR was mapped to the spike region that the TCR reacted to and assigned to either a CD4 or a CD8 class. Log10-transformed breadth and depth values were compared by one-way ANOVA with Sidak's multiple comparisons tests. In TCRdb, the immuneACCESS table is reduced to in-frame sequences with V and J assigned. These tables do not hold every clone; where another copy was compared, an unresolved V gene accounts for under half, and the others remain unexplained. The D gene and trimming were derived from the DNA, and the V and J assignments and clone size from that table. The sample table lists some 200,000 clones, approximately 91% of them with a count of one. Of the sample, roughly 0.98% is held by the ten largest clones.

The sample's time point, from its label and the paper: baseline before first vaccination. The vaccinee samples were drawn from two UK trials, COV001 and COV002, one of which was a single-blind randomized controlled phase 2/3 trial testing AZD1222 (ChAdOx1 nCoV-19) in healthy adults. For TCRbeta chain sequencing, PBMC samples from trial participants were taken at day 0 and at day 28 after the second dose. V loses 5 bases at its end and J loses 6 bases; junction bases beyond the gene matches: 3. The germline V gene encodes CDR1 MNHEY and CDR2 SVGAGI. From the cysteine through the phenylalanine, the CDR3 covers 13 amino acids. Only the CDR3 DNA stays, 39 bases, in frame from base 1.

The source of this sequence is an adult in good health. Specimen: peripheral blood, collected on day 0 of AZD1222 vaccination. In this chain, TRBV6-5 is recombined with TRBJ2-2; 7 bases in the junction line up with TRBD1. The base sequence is TGTGCCAGCAGTAAGCAGGGGGCCGGGGAGCTGTTTTTT. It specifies CASSKQGAGELFF.